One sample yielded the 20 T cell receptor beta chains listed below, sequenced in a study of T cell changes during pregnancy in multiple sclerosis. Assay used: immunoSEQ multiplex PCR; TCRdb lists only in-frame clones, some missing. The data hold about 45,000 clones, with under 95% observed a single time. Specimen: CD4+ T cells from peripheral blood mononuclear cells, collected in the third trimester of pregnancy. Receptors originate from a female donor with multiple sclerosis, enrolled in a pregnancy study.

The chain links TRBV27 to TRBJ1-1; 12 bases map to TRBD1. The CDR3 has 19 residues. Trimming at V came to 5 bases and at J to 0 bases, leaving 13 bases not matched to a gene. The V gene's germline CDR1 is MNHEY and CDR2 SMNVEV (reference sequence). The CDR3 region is CASSPPGQGASGMNTEAFF. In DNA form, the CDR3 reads TGTGCCAGCAGTCCACCGGGACAGGGGGCGAGCGGAATGAACACTGAAGCTTTCTTT.

The CDR3 DNA reads as TGTGCCAGCAGCGGTGGGAGCGGGGGAACTTTCTTT. This sequence encodes CASSGGSGGTFF. The chain links TRBV9 to TRBJ1-1; D might be TRBD1 (5 bases). This CDR3 contains 12 residues. V gave up 3 bases and J gave up 12 bases, with 15 bases separating them. The germline V gene has CDR1 SGDLS and CDR2 YYNGEE.

As DNA, the CDR3 is TGTGCCAGCAGCCAAGGGGGCGCATTGGTTGGAAACACCATATATTTT. It translates to CASSQGGALVGNTIYF. The chain recombines TRBV28 with TRBJ1-3, with 7 bases aligning to TRBD1. This CDR3 contains 16 residues. The V segment lost 6 bases and the J segment 3 bases; nucleotides outside the gene matches: 11. Germline loops: CDR1 MDHEN, CDR2 SYDVKM. Variable domain in full (rest from reference TRBV28 and TRBJ1-3): DVKVTQSSRYLVKRTGEKVFLECVQDMDHENMFWYRQDPGLGLRLIYFSYDVKMKEKGDIPEGYSVSREKKERFSLILESASTNQTSMYLCASSQGGALVGNTIYFGEGSWLTVV.

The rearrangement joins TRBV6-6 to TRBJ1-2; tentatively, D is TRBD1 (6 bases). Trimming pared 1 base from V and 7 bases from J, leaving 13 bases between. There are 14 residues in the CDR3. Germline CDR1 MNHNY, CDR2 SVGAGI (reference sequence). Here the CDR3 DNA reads TGTGCCAGCAGTTACTTGGCGGGGGCGAGTGGCTACACCTTC. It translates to CASSYLAGASGYTF.

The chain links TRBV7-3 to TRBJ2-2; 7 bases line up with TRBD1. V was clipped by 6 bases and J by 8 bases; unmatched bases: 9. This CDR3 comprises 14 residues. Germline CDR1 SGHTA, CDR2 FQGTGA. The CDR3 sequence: CASSNSRGPGELFF. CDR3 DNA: TGTGCCAGCAGTAACTCAAGGGGGCCGGGGGAGCTGTTTTTT. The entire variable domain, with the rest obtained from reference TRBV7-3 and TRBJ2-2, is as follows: GAGVSQTPSNKVTEKGKYVELRCDPISGHTALYWYRQSLGQGPEFLIYFQGTGAADDSGLPNDRFFAVRPEGSVSTLKIQRTERGDSAVYLCASSNSRGPGELFFGEGSRLTVL.

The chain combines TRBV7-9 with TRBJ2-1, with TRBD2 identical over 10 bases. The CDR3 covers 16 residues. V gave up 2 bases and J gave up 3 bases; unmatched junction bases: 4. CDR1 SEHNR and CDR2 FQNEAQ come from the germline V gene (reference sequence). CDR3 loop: CASSLYASGSYNEQFF. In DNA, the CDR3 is TGTGCCAGCAGCTTATATGCTAGCGGGAGCTACAATGAGCAGTTCTTC.

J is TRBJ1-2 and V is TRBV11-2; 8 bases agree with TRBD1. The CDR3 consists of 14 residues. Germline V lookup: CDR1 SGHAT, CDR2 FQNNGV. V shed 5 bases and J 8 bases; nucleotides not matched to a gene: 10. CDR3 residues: CASSPIQGDEGYTF. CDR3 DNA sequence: TGTGCCAGCAGCCCCATACAGGGGGATGAGGGCTACACCTTC.

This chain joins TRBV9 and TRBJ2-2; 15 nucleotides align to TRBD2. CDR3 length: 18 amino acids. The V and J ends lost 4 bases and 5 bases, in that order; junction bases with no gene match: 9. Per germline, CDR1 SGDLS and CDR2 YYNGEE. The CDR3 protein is CASSPRKGTSGRTGELFF. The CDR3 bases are TGTGCCAGCAGCCCCCGAAAAGGGACTAGCGGGAGGACCGGGGAGCTGTTTTTT.

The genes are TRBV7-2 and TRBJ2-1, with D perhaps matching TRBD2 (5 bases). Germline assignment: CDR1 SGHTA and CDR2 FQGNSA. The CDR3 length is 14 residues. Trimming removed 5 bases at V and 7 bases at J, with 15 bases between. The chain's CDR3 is CASSPERYRNEQFF. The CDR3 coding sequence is TGTGCCAGCAGCCCCGAGCGGTATAGGAATGAGCAGTTCTTC.

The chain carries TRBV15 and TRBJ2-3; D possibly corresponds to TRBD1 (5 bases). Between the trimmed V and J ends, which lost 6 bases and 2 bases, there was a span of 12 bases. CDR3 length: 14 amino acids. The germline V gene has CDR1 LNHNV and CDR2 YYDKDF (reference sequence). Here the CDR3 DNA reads TGTGCCACCAGAGCAGGGCCCCACACAGATACGCAGTATTTT. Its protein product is CATRAGPHTDTQYF.

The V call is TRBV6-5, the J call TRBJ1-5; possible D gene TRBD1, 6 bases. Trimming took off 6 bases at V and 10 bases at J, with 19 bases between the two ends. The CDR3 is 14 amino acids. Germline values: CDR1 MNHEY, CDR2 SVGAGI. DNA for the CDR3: TGTGCCAGCAGACCCGGACAGTATTTTTCACCCCAGCATTTT. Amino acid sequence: CASRPGQYFSPQHF.

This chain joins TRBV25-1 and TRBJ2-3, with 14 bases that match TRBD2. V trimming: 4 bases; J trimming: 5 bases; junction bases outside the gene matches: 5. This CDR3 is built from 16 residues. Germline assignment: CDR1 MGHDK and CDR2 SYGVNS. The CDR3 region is CASSAGLAGVKDTQYF. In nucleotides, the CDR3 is TGTGCCAGCAGTGCGGGACTAGCGGGAGTGAAAGATACGCAGTATTTT.

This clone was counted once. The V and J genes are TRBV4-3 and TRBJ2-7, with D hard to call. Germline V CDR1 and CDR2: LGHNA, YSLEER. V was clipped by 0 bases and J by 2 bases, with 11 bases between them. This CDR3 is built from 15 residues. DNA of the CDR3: TGCGCCAGCAGCCAAGATTCTAGAAATCCCTACGAGCAGTACTTC. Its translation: CASSQDSRNPYEQYF.

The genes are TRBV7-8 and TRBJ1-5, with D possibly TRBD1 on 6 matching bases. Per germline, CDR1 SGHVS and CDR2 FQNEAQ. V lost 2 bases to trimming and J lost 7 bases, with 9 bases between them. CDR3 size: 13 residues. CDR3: CASSLQGPQPQHF. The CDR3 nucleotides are TGTGCCAGCAGCTTACAGGGGCCCCAGCCCCAGCATTTT.

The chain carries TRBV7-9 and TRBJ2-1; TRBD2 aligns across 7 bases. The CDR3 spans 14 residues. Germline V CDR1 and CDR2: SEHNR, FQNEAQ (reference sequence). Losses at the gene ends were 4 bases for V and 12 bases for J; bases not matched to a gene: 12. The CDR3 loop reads CASSSGSGGGRQFF. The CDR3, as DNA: TGTGCCAGCAGCTCGGGGTCGGGGGGAGGAAGGCAGTTCTTC.

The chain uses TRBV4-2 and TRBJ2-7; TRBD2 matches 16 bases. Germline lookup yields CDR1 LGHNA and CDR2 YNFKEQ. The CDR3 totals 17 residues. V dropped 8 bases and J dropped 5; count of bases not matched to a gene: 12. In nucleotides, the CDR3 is TGTGCCAGCTCGGGACTAGCGGGAGGGCCCATGGTTGACGAGCAGTACTTC. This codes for CASSGLAGGPMVDEQYF.

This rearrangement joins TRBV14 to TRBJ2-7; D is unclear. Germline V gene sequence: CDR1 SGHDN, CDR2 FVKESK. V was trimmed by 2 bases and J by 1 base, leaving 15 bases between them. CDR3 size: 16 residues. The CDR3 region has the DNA TGTGCCAGCAGCCAATATAGGCTAGATTTGTCCTACGAGCAGTACTTC. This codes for CASSQYRLDLSYEQYF.

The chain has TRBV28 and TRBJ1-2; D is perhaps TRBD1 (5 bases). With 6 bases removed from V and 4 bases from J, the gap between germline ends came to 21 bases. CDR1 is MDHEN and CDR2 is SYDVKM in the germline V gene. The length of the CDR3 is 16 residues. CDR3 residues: CASSSPGGADFYGYTF. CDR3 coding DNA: TGTGCCAGCAGCTCTCCCGGCGGGGCGGACTTCTATGGCTACACCTTC.

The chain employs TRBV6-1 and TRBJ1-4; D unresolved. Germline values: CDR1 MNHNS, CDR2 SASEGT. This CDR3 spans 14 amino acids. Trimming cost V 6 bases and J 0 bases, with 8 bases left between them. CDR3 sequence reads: CASSLGATNEKLFF. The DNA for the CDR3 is TGTGCCAGCAGCCTCGGGGCAACTAATGAAAAACTGTTTTTT.

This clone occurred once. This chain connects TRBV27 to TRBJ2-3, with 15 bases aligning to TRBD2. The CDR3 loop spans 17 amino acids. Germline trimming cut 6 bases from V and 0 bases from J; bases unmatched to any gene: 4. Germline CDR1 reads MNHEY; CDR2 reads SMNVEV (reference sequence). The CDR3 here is CASRGLAGGGSTDTQYF. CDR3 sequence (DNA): TGTGCCAGCAGGGGACTAGCGGGAGGCGGAAGCACAGATACGCAGTATTTT.